This is a list of T cell receptor beta chains from one sample in a study of cytomegalovirus exposure and HLA in healthy donors. This table comes from immunoSEQ multiplex PCR, and its TCRdb copy is limited to in-frame clones, with some not included. Recorded for this sample: 68,000 or so clones. What was sequenced was PBMCs. The receptors were sampled from a boy aged 5 to 17 in good health and CMV-seronegative. Each CDR3 is given with its conserved first and last residue. D genes are given only for firm matches.

v_call: TRBV10-3
j_call: TRBJ2-7
d_call: TRBD2
cdr3_aa: CAISEISGSSSYEQYF
cdr3_nt: TGTGCCATCAGTGAGATAAGCGGGAGTAGCTCCTACGAGCAGTACTTC

v_call: TRBV28
j_call: TRBJ2-7
d_call: TRBD2
cdr3_aa: CASSLWGEGSYEQYF
cdr3_nt: TGTGCCAGCAGCCTGTGGGGGGAGGGCTCCTACGAGCAGTACTTC

v_call: TRBV2
j_call: TRBJ1-1
d_call: TRBD1
cdr3_aa: CASSEGGQGNTEAFF
cdr3_nt: TGTGCCAGCAGTGAAGGGGGACAGGGGAACACTGAAGCTTTCTTT

v_call: TRBV25-1
j_call: TRBJ1-2
d_call: NA
cdr3_aa: CASSISNYGYTF
cdr3_nt: TGTGCCAGCAGTATCTCTAACTATGGCTACACCTTC

v_call: TRBV5-1
j_call: TRBJ1-4
d_call: NA
cdr3_aa: CASSPRRGSNEKLFF
cdr3_nt: TGCGCCAGCAGCCCCCGCAGAGGGAGTAATGAAAAACTGTTTTTT

v_call: TRBV7-3
j_call: TRBJ2-1
d_call: TRBD2
cdr3_aa: CASSLIPGLDNEQFF
cdr3_nt: TGTGCCAGCAGCTTAATCCCAGGACTAGACAATGAGCAGTTCTTC

v_call: TRBV29-1
j_call: TRBJ2-5
d_call: NA
cdr3_aa: CTFRFGETQYF
cdr3_nt: TGCACTTTCAGGTTTGGAGAGACCCAGTACTTC

v_call: TRBV10-2
j_call: TRBJ1-6
d_call: NA
cdr3_aa: CASSEITYNSLLHF
cdr3_nt: TGCGCCAGCAGTGAGATCACCTATAATTCACTCCTCCACTTT

v_call: TRBV6-5
j_call: TRBJ1-1
d_call: TRBD1
cdr3_aa: CASSKTGDGTEAFF
cdr3_nt: TGTGCCAGCAGTAAAACAGGGGATGGCACTGAAGCTTTCTTT

v_call: TRBV30
j_call: TRBJ2-3
d_call: NA
cdr3_aa: CAWSVLGDTDTQYF
cdr3_nt: TGTGCCTGGAGTGTACTCGGGGACACAGATACGCAGTATTTT

v_call: TRBV5-1
j_call: TRBJ1-5
d_call: NA
cdr3_aa: CASSLDGRGNQPQHF
cdr3_nt: TGCGCCAGCAGCTTGGACGGGAGAGGCAATCAGCCCCAGCATTTT

v_call: TRBV10-2
j_call: TRBJ2-1
d_call: NA
cdr3_aa: CASSESGYNEQFF
cdr3_nt: TGCGCCAGCAGTGAGTCCGGGTACAATGAGCAGTTCTTC

v_call: TRBV7-2
j_call: TRBJ2-3
d_call: NA
cdr3_aa: CASSFVGASTDTQYF
cdr3_nt: TGTGCCAGCAGCTTCGTGGGGGCGAGCACAGATACGCAGTATTTT

v_call: TRBV7-8
j_call: TRBJ1-5
d_call: NA
cdr3_aa: CAGSLEAGQPQHF
cdr3_nt: TGTGCCGGCAGCTTAGAGGCGGGTCAGCCCCAGCATTTT

v_call: TRBV5-1
j_call: TRBJ2-3
d_call: TRBD2
cdr3_aa: CASSLKLAGSRTDTQYF
cdr3_nt: TGCGCCAGCAGCTTGAAGCTAGCGGGGTCACGCACAGATACGCAGTATTTT

v_call: TRBV10-1
j_call: TRBJ2-3
d_call: TRBD1
cdr3_aa: CASSLRQGPSTDTQYF
cdr3_nt: TGCGCCAGCAGCCTAAGACAGGGGCCTAGCACAGATACGCAGTATTTT

v_call: TRBV7-9
j_call: TRBJ1-2
d_call: NA
cdr3_aa: CASLGQGGFGYTF
cdr3_nt: TGTGCCAGCCTCGGGCAGGGAGGGTTTGGCTACACCTTC

v_call: TRBV19
j_call: TRBJ1-1
d_call: NA
cdr3_aa: CATSRGGVNTEAFF
cdr3_nt: TGTGCCACCTCCCGGGGGGGGGTGAACACTGAAGCTTTCTTT

v_call: TRBV6-5
j_call: TRBJ1-1
d_call: TRBD1
cdr3_aa: CASSRQGQGTTEAFF
cdr3_nt: TGTGCCAGCAGTCGACAAGGACAGGGAACCACTGAAGCTTTCTTT

v_call: TRBV5-1
j_call: TRBJ1-2
d_call: TRBD1
cdr3_aa: CASSPGDRAYGYTF
cdr3_nt: TGCGCCAGCAGCCCGGGGGACAGAGCCTATGGCTACACCTTC

v_call: TRBV14
j_call: TRBJ2-7
d_call: TRBD2
cdr3_aa: CASSPQAGGGYEQYF
cdr3_nt: TGTGCCAGCAGCCCCCAAGCGGGAGGGGGCTACGAGCAGTACTTC

v_call: TRBV5-1
j_call: TRBJ2-2
d_call: NA
cdr3_aa: CASSLGGNTGELFF
cdr3_nt: TGCGCCAGCAGCTTGGGAGGGAACACCGGGGAGCTGTTTTTT

v_call: TRBV19
j_call: TRBJ2-7
d_call: NA
cdr3_aa: CASSISGLSSYEQYF
cdr3_nt: TGTGCCAGTAGTATTTCTGGGCTCAGCTCCTACGAGCAGTACTTC

v_call: TRBV27
j_call: TRBJ2-7
d_call: TRBD1
cdr3_aa: CASISAGQGNEQYF
cdr3_nt: TGTGCCAGCATTAGCGCCGGACAGGGCAACGAGCAGTACTTC

v_call: TRBV5-1
j_call: TRBJ2-7
d_call: TRBD2
cdr3_aa: CASCAGLAGGRDEQYF
cdr3_nt: TGCGCCAGCTGTGCAGGACTAGCGGGGGGGCGCGACGAGCAGTACTTC

v_call: TRBV5-4
j_call: TRBJ1-2
d_call: TRBD1
cdr3_aa: CASPPGGNGYTF
cdr3_nt: TGTGCCAGCCCCCCAGGGGGCAATGGCTACACCTTC

v_call: TRBV5-6
j_call: TRBJ2-7
d_call: TRBD1
cdr3_aa: CASSLTGVYEQYF
cdr3_nt: TGTGCCAGCAGCTTGACAGGGGTCTACGAGCAGTACTTC

v_call: TRBV29-1
j_call: TRBJ1-3
d_call: NA
cdr3_aa: CSVDPGSGNTIYF
cdr3_nt: TGCAGCGTTGACCCCGGTTCTGGAAACACCATATATTTT

v_call: TRBV6-5
j_call: TRBJ2-7
d_call: NA
cdr3_aa: CASSWDGGYEQYF
cdr3_nt: TGTGCCAGCAGTTGGGACGGGGGCTACGAGCAGTACTTC

v_call: TRBV25-1
j_call: TRBJ1-6
d_call: NA
cdr3_aa: CARRGFGPLFNSPLHF
cdr3_nt: TGTGCCCGGAGGGGTTTTGGACCATTATTTAATTCACCCCTCCACTTT

v_call: TRBV6-1
j_call: TRBJ2-1
d_call: NA
cdr3_aa: CASSASGVSYNEQFF
cdr3_nt: TGTGCCAGCAGTGCCTCAGGGGTATCCTACAATGAGCAGTTCTTC

v_call: TRBV25-1
j_call: TRBJ2-1
d_call: TRBD2
cdr3_aa: CASSGLAGGGDEQFF
cdr3_nt: TGTGCCAGCAGTGGATTAGCGGGAGGGGGGGATGAGCAGTTCTTC

v_call: TRBV6-5
j_call: TRBJ1-2
d_call: TRBD1
cdr3_aa: CASSNGQGAVGYTF
cdr3_nt: TGTGCCAGCAGTAACGGACAGGGTGCGGTGGGCTACACCTTC

v_call: TRBV10-1
j_call: TRBJ1-1
d_call: TRBD1
cdr3_aa: CASRVTTGGTEAFF
cdr3_nt: TGCGCCAGCAGGGTCACAACAGGGGGCACTGAAGCTTTCTTT

v_call: TRBV18
j_call: TRBJ1-1
d_call: NA
cdr3_aa: CASSPPGGKETEAFF
cdr3_nt: TGTGCCAGCTCACCCCCGGGGGGGAAGGAGACTGAAGCTTTCTTT

v_call: TRBV7-8
j_call: TRBJ1-5
d_call: TRBD1
cdr3_aa: CASSLAGGVSPQHF
cdr3_nt: TGTGCCAGCAGCTTAGCAGGGGGCGTGAGTCCCCAGCATTTT

v_call: TRBV30
j_call: TRBJ1-5
d_call: TRBD1
cdr3_aa: CAWSPPTGLQPQHF
cdr3_nt: TGTGCCTGGAGTCCACCGACAGGGCTTCAGCCCCAGCATTTT

v_call: TRBV5-1
j_call: TRBJ1-2
d_call: NA
cdr3_aa: CASSLGGGQSAGYTF
cdr3_nt: TGCGCCAGCAGCCTAGGGGGGGGTCAGTCAGCTGGCTACACCTTC

v_call: TRBV29-1
j_call: TRBJ2-7
d_call: TRBD1
cdr3_aa: CSVEKPGQAFTGEQYF
cdr3_nt: TGCAGCGTTGAAAAACCGGGACAGGCGTTTACGGGCGAGCAGTACTTC

v_call: TRBV5-6
j_call: TRBJ1-1
d_call: NA
cdr3_aa: CASSTLQAVNYMNTEAFF
cdr3_nt: TGTGCCAGCAGCACTTTACAGGCCGTAAATTATATGAACACTGAAGCTTTCTTT

v_call: TRBV27
j_call: TRBJ2-7
d_call: NA
cdr3_aa: CASSVDSQGRYEQYF
cdr3_nt: TGTGCCAGCAGTGTAGATTCACAGGGACGCTACGAGCAGTACTTC

v_call: TRBV5-6
j_call: TRBJ2-7
d_call: NA
cdr3_aa: CASSLGLEGDEQYF
cdr3_nt: TGTGCCAGCAGCTTGGGATTGGAGGGTGACGAGCAGTACTTC

v_call: TRBV5-1
j_call: TRBJ1-1
d_call: NA
cdr3_aa: CASSLDSNTEAFF
cdr3_nt: TGCGCCAGCAGCTTGGACAGTAACACTGAAGCTTTCTTT

v_call: TRBV7-2
j_call: TRBJ2-3
d_call: NA
cdr3_aa: CASSPQSDTQYF
cdr3_nt: TGTGCCAGCAGCCCCCAGTCGGATACGCAGTATTTT

v_call: TRBV10-3
j_call: TRBJ2-7
d_call: NA
cdr3_aa: CATLAAAYEQYF
cdr3_nt: TGTGCTACACTGGCGGCGGCCTACGAGCAGTACTTC

v_call: TRBV5-1
j_call: TRBJ2-7
d_call: NA
cdr3_aa: CASSSSLTYEQYF
cdr3_nt: TGCGCCAGCAGCTCGTCCCTAACCTACGAGCAGTACTTC

v_call: TRBV5-1
j_call: TRBJ2-3
d_call: TRBD1
cdr3_aa: CASSPRTGEDTDTQYF
cdr3_nt: TGCGCCAGCAGCCCGAGGACAGGGGAAGACACAGATACGCAGTATTTT

v_call: TRBV7-2
j_call: TRBJ1-6
d_call: NA
cdr3_aa: CASSLDQGIGSPLHF
cdr3_nt: TGTGCCAGCAGCTTAGACCAGGGGATTGGTTCACCCCTCCACTTT